The source of this T cell receptor beta chain is a study of T cells in Graves' hyperthyroidism and ophthalmopathy. The sample holds many counts of this clonotype. One end of the junction does not line up with germline, which may come from a read error. This CDR3 is 14 amino acids long. Germline V gene data show CDR1 as SGHRS and CDR2 as YFSETQ. Patients were aged 18 to 65, had disease duration under 2 months, and had newly diagnosed hyperthyroidism. Each 10 ml fresh peripheral blood draw supplied the PBMCs. Researchers amplified the TCR beta CDR3 regions from RNA transcripts. Using the HTBI primer set, a first-round RT-PCR was run on the TCR CDR3. TCRdb reanalysed the multiplex PCR reads using MiXCR and keeps one entry per CDR3 protein. The repertoire holds about 720,000 distinct CDR3 sequences, with around 20% as singletons.

The source is a woman aged 50 to 60 with Graves' hyperthyroidism that later progressed to Graves' ophthalmopathy. Material for sequencing was blood. This chain links TRBV5-1 with TRBJ1-4, with D unresolved. Here the CDR3 DNA reads TGCGCCAGCAGCTTGACCCCTACTAGTGAAAAACTGTTTTTT. As protein: CASSLTPTSEKLFF.